This T cell receptor (beta chain) stems from a study of spatial heterogeneity in lung cancer. Documented time point: sample taken at primary tumor resection. V shed 2 bases, J shed 0 bases, and the junction held 8 bases outside the gene matches. CDR1 MGHRA and CDR2 YSYEKL come from the germline V gene. The CDR3 runs 18 residues. This clonotype was seen many times. The antigen is unknown. This beta chain turned up in a library designed for alpha chains; as an off-target read, its abundance says little. Overall study results and limits: Counts of expanded alpha and beta TCRs within tumors tracked the tumor nonsynonymous mutation count.

MiXCR, applied by TCRdb to the 5' RACE reads, yields one record per CDR3 protein. The table lists around 20,000 distinct CDR3 sequences, approximately 5.6% of them singletons, with 10% to 13% in the top ten. The sequence was collected from a female donor with early-stage non-small cell lung cancer. The rearrangement uses TRBV4-1 and TRBJ1-4, with 8 bases lining up with TRBD1. The starting material was lung tumor tissue, obtained at surgery. The CDR3, as DNA: TGCGCCAGCAGCCAAAGGGACAGGCTGTGGGCAACTAATGAAAAACTGTTTTTT. Amino acid sequence: CASSQRDRLWATNEKLFF.